The T cell receptor (beta chain) described here comes from a study of human T cells and chemical hapten exposure. Study-level background: Skin of the upper inner arm, roughly 2 cm by roughly 2 cm, received 2% DPC for sensitization.

The time point denotes: patch test 1, 2 weeks after DPC sensitization. This sample's treatment: therapeutic diphenylcyclopropenone sensitization with weekly scalp DPC. Donors, patients with alopecia ranging from 18 to 70 years old and judged suitable for DPC, provided samples. Unfractionated whole blood was the source from which total RNA was extracted. For the library, individual cDNA molecules each received unique molecular identifiers. MiXCR, applied by TCRdb to the RACE reads, yields one record per CDR3 protein. Here the sample spans 180,000 or so distinct CDR3 sequences, about a fifth being singletons. The receptor was derived from a woman between 50 and 59 years old with alopecia areata. Some clones in this sample may be carry-over from other donors' samples. The specimen was whole blood, collected in connection with sensitization to the hapten diphenylcyclopropenone (DPC).

CDR3 residues: CASSQKGGGQETQYF. For the CDR3, the DNA is TGTGCCAGCAGCCAAAAGGGGGGAGGCCAAGAGACCCAGTACTTC. The rearrangement joins TRBV7-9 to TRBJ2-5; TRBD1 or TRBD2 may be the D gene (6 bases each). Looked up from germline, CDR1 is SEHNR and CDR2 is FQNEAQ (reference sequence). The germline V and J ends were trimmed by 5 bases and 1 base, with 14 bases remaining between them. The CDR3 spans 15 residues.